These 10 T cell receptor beta chains came from one sample sequenced in a study of identical twins. TCRdb re-called the 5' RACE reads through MiXCR, storing one row per CDR3 protein. This table has some 1,600,000 distinct CDR3 sequences, more than 30% appearing once. The sequenced sample consisted of cord blood. The receptors here all came from a newborn girl in good health.

This clonotype was picked up a small number of times. The chain uses TRBV20-1 and TRBJ1-4; D not certain. The germline gives CDR1 DFQATT, CDR2 SNEGSKA (reference sequence). This CDR3 spans 13 amino acids. V was clipped by 6 bases and J by 6 bases, with 14 bases between them. The CDR3 DNA follows: TGCAGTGCGCCTCCGGACGGGGATGAAAAACTGTTTTTT. This codes for CSAPPDGDEKLFF.

This clonotype occurred many times. This CDR3 reads CASSRQGSQPQHF. DNA of the CDR3: TGTGCCAGCAGCCGACAGGGTAGTCAGCCCCAGCATTTT. V gene TRBV6-5 combines with J gene TRBJ1-5; 7 bases fit TRBD1. Germline CDR1 MNHEY, CDR2 SVGAGI. The J segment lost 6 bases and the V segment lost 6 bases, leaving 5 bases of the junction unmatched. The CDR3 sequence is 13 residues long.

This clonotype was observed a handful of times. The V call is TRBV11-3, the J call TRBJ2-3; 10 bases are a match to TRBD2. CDR1 is SGHNT, CDR2 YENEEA, per germline. CDR3 length: 17 amino acids. Losses at the gene ends were 5 bases for V and 5 bases for J; bases not matched to a gene: 13. The CDR3 DNA sequence: TGTGCCAGCAGCACCCGACGCCTAGCGGGAGAGAAAGATACGCAGTATTTT. Amino acid sequence: CASSTRRLAGEKDTQYF.

This clonotype has more than one count but fewer than ten. V and J are TRBV20-1 and TRBJ2-3; D may correspond to TRBD1 or TRBD2 (5 bases each). Germline V gene lookup returns CDR1 DFQATT and CDR2 SNEGSKA (reference sequence). Trimming stripped 4 bases from V and 1 base from J, with 12 bases between. The CDR3 length is 14 residues. CDR3 nucleotides: TGCAGTGCTATGGGACGGGTCGGCACAGATACGCAGTATTTT. Its translation is CSAMGRVGTDTQYF.

The chain combines TRBV28 with TRBJ2-1; D unresolved. The CDR3 extends over 13 amino acids. Germline V gene sequence: CDR1 MDHEN, CDR2 SYDVKM. With 9 bases removed from V and 6 bases from J, the gap between germline ends came to 15 bases. CDR3 nucleotides: TGTGCCAGAGACGTCCATACAGTCAATGAGCAGTTCTTC. It yields the protein CARDVHTVNEQFF.

The chain links TRBV28 to TRBJ1-5; D is perhaps TRBD1 (5 bases). The germline gives CDR1 MDHEN, CDR2 SYDVKM. Trimming stripped 7 bases from V and 2 bases from J, with 18 bases between. CDR3 length: 16 amino acids. The CDR3 DNA reads TGTGCCAGCAACCCCCAGGGAGGTCCAGGCAATCAGCCCCAGCATTTT. Amino acid sequence: CASNPQGGPGNQPQHF.

The genes are TRBV28 and TRBJ2-7; possibly TRBD2 for D (5 bases). This CDR3 is 14 amino acids long. Trimming pared 7 bases from V and 3 bases from J, leaving 16 bases between. Looked up from germline, CDR1 is MDHEN and CDR2 is SYDVKM. CDR3 nucleotide sequence: TGTGCCAGCACCCCAGACGGAGGTGGCTACGAGCAGTACTTC. The encoded protein is CASTPDGGGYEQYF.

The genes are TRBV11-2 and TRBJ2-1; a weak D match, TRBD2 (6 bases). Near its end, the DNA agrees better with TRBJ2-7, so the J call may be wrong. Germline V gives CDR1 SGHAT, CDR2 FQNNGV. CDR3 length: 16 residues. CDR3 residues: CASSAWDWSSYNEQYF. The CDR3 DNA reads as TGTGCCAGCAGCGCCTGGGACTGGAGCTCCTACAATGAGCAGTACTTC.

This clonotype was observed many times. The chain joins TRBV20-1 to TRBJ2-1; 8 nucleotides line up with TRBD2. This CDR3 region has 12 residues. Per germline, CDR1 DFQATT and CDR2 SNEGSKA (reference sequence). J gave up 0 bases and V 8 bases, and 0 bases lay outside the gene matches. CDR3 region: CSSGSSYNEQFF. In DNA form, the CDR3 reads TGCAGTAGCGGGAGCTCCTACAATGAGCAGTTCTTC.

This chain connects TRBV30 to TRBJ1-2; D possibly corresponds to TRBD1 (6 bases). The CDR3 totals 11 residues. Germline CDR1 GTSNPN, CDR2 SVGIG (reference sequence). Deletions cut 1 base from V and 8 bases from J, with 8 bases between. CDR3 protein: CAWSGQAGYTF. The CDR3, as DNA: TGTGCCTGGAGTGGACAGGCGGGCTACACCTTC.